The 13 T cell receptor beta chains reported below all come from one sample, sequenced in a study of blood T cells in healthy people across ages. Together with a sample-barcoded 5' primer, a J-beta primer mix was included in a second PCR lasting about 6 to 12 cycles. TCRdb analysed the 5' RACE reads with MiXCR anew, one entry per CDR3 protein. The sample comprises approximately 1.5 million distinct CDR3 sequences, about 35% of which are singletons, and 10% to 12% rests with the top ten. Specimen: blood. The receptors stem from a woman in her 30s in good health.

The J gene is TRBJ2-7, the V gene TRBV6-5, with TRBD2 matching over 9 bases. Germline V gene lookup returns CDR1 MNHEY and CDR2 SVGAGI. The CDR3 contains 18 residues. After removal of 2 bases from V and 2 bases from J, the junction contained 13 bases not matched to a gene. This chain's CDR3 is CASSYALSGGQLTYEQYF. Written as DNA, the CDR3 is TGTGCCAGCAGTTACGCCCTGAGCGGGGGGCAATTAACCTACGAGCAGTACTTC.

This clonotype has a count of ten or more. The V call is TRBV5-5, the J call TRBJ2-5, with a tentative D call TRBD2 (6 bases). From germline, CDR1 is SGHKS and CDR2 YYEKEE (reference sequence). Trimming removed 0 bases from V and 1 base from J, with 10 bases in between. The CDR3 has 15 amino acids. CDR3 nucleotides: TGTGCCAGCAGCTTGGTGGCGGGGCCCCAAGAGACCCAGTACTTC. This translates into CASSLVAGPQETQYF.

The genes are TRBV5-1 and TRBJ1-2; no reliable D call. The CDR3 is 15 amino acids. The germline CDR1 and CDR2 sequences are SGHRS and YFSETQ. V lost 0 bases and J lost 0, with 9 bases in between. The CDR3 sequence: CASSLARDPNYGYTF. The CDR3 region has the DNA TGCGCCAGCAGCTTGGCAAGAGATCCTAACTATGGCTACACCTTC.

This clonotype was detected a few times. The genes are TRBV5-1 and TRBJ2-7, with D perhaps TRBD2 (5 bases). The CDR3 has 15 residues. Germline lookup yields CDR1 SGHRS and CDR2 YFSETQ. Trimming took 0 bases from V and 3 from J, leaving 13 bases between them. The CDR3 nucleotides are TGCGCCAGCAGCTTGGGAGGGCCTGGTATCTACGAGCAGTACTTC. Protein: CASSLGGPGIYEQYF.

The J gene is TRBJ2-3, the V gene TRBV9; 9 bases match TRBD2. The CDR3 has 17 amino acids. In germline, CDR1 is SGDLS, CDR2 YYNGEE. After removal of 0 bases from V and 1 base from J, the junction contained 6 bases not matched to a gene. The CDR3 protein is CASSVAPQRGGTDTQYF. The CDR3 region has the DNA TGTGCCAGCAGCGTAGCGCCCCAGCGGGGGGGCACAGATACGCAGTATTTT.

The J gene is TRBJ2-7, the V gene TRBV3-1; D gene unclear. CDR1 LGHDT and CDR2 YNNKEL come from the germline V gene (reference sequence). The CDR3 is made up of 15 amino acids. Between the trimmed V and J ends, which lost 3 bases and 3 bases, there was a span of 15 bases. The DNA for the CDR3 is TGTGCCAGCAGCCAGCTGCTTGGGCCAGGCTACGAGCAGTACTTC. It translates to CASSQLLGPGYEQYF.

The rearrangement joins TRBV7-9 to TRBJ1-2, with 7 bases matching TRBD1. The CDR3 totals 14 residues. The ends lost 4 bases at V and 7 bases at J; junction bases unmatched: 9. CDR1 and CDR2 (germline): SEHNR, FQNEAQ (reference sequence). The CDR3 sequence: CASSSTDREGGYTF. CDR3 nucleotide sequence: TGTGCCAGCAGCTCCACCGACAGGGAGGGTGGCTACACCTTC.

The chain joins TRBV6-6 to TRBJ2-1; tentative D call: TRBD1 (5 bases). The J call may be in error: the DNA end matches TRBJ2-7 better. CDR1 MNHNY and CDR2 SVGAGI come from the germline V gene (reference sequence). The CDR3 spans 15 residues. The CDR3 loop is CASNEAGRSYNEQYF. As DNA, the CDR3 is TGTGCCAGCAATGAGGCAGGGCGCTCCTACAATGAGCAGTACTTC.

This clonotype was detected ten times or more. The chain carries TRBV9 and TRBJ2-7, with D possibly matching TRBD2 (5 bases). The V end was cut by 3 bases, the J end by 2 bases, with 15 bases between. The CDR3 runs to 15 residues. The germline V gene encodes CDR1 SGDLS and CDR2 YYNGEE. CDR3 sequence: CASSADSGRAYEQYF. The CDR3 nucleotides are TGTGCCAGCAGCGCGGATTCGGGGAGAGCCTACGAGCAGTACTTC.

V is TRBV7-9 and J is TRBJ2-7; TRBD1 matches 7 bases. Germline CDR1 and CDR2: SEHNR and FQNEAQ (reference sequence). V lost 0 bases to trimming and J lost 2 bases; unmatched junction nucleotides: 7. This CDR3 region has 16 residues. In DNA form, the CDR3 reads TGTGCCAGCAGCTTAGCGTGGGACAGAGTGACCTACGAGCAGTACTTC. Residues: CASSLAWDRVTYEQYF.

In its sample, this clonotype was seen many times. The chain employs TRBV7-8 and TRBJ2-7; 9 bases fit TRBD2. In germline, CDR1 is SGHVS, CDR2 FQNEAQ. Germline trimming cut 0 bases from V and 2 bases from J; bases unmatched to any gene: 5. This CDR3 region has 16 residues. The CDR3 sequence is CASSLAAGGRAYEQYF. The DNA of the CDR3 is TGTGCCAGCAGCTTAGCAGCGGGGGGCAGAGCCTACGAGCAGTACTTC.

Only a few counts were recorded for this clonotype. The chain is built from TRBV30 and TRBJ2-5; TRBD2 matches at 11 bases. The CDR3 is 16 amino acids. Unmatched junction bases numbered 15, after V lost 8 bases and J lost 4 bases. Germline V CDR1 and CDR2: GTSNPN, SVGIG (reference sequence). This CDR3 reads CATMLSSGGAGETQYF. The CDR3 region has the DNA TGTGCCACTATGCTTAGTAGCGGGGGGGCCGGAGAGACCCAGTACTTC.

The chain combines TRBV6-1 with TRBJ2-7, with TRBD1 as a possible D gene (5 bases). CDR1 MNHNS and CDR2 SASEGT come from the germline V gene. CDR3 size: 16 residues. The germline V and J ends were trimmed by 6 bases and 2 bases, with 20 bases remaining between them. The CDR3 here is CASRTLSTGSPYEQYF. DNA of the CDR3: TGTGCCAGCAGAACCTTATCAACAGGTTCCCCCTACGAGCAGTACTTC.